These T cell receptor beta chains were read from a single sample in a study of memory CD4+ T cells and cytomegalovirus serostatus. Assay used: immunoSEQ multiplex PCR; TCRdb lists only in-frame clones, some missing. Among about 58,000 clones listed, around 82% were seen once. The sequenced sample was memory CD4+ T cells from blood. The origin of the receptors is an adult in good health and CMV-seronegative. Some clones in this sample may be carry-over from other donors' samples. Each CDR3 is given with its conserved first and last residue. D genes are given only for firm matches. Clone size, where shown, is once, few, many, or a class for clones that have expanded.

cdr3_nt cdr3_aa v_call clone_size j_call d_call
TGTGCCAGCAGTGGGACTAGCGGGAGGGCCGGCGGGGAGCTGTTTTTT CASSGTSGRAGGELFF TRBV2 . TRBJ2-2 TRBD2
TGCAGCGCCGGGGCGGGCGGGGAGCTGTTTTTT CSAGAGGELFF TRBV29-1 . TRBJ2-2 .
TGTGCCAGCAGCAGAACAGGGACTCTAAATCAGCCCCAGCATTTT CASSRTGTLNQPQHF TRBV6-1 . TRBJ1-5 .
TGTGCCAGCAGCTTGCGGGAGCGGACAGATACGCAGTATTTT CASSLRERTDTQYF TRBV7-6 . TRBJ2-3 TRBD2
TGCGCCAGCAGCTGGGACCCCAAAGCGGCAGATACGCAGTATTTT CASSWDPKAADTQYF TRBV5-1 . TRBJ2-3 .
TGTGCCAGCAGTGGGCTGGCATTGACTAGCACAGATACGCAGTATTTT CASSGLALTSTDTQYF TRBV2 once TRBJ2-3 .
TGTGCCAGCAGCCGTGGACTACAAGATACGCAGTATTTT CASSRGLQDTQYF TRBV7-2 . TRBJ2-3 .
TGCGCCAGCAGCTTGGCCCTTGGACTCGACGAGCAGTACTTC CASSLALGLDEQYF TRBV5-1 . TRBJ2-7 .
TGTGCCAGCAGCTTGGGGGGATTCTCTGGGGCCAACGTCCTGACTTTC CASSLGGFSGANVLTF TRBV5-8 . TRBJ2-6 .
TGTGCCAGCAGCACCGGGGAGCTGTTTTTT CASSTGELFF TRBV21-1 . TRBJ2-2 .
TGTGCCAGCAGTGGGCGACAGGATCCGAACACTGAAGCTTTCTTT CASSGRQDPNTEAFF TRBV6-1 . TRBJ1-1 .
TGTGCCAGCAGCTTGGGTCCAGATACGCAGTATTTT CASSLGPDTQYF TRBV7-2 once TRBJ2-3 .
TGTGCCAGCAGCTTAGAAGATGAGCAGTTCTTC CASSLEDEQFF TRBV7-8 few TRBJ2-1 .
TGTGCCACCAGCAGGGGGACAGCGGGGGGGAATGAAAAACTGTTTTTT CATSRGTAGGNEKLFF TRBV15 . TRBJ1-4 TRBD1
TGTGCCAGCAGCCCCCCGACTAGCGGGAGGGGTCCCTACTTC CASSPPTSGRGPYF TRBV7-2 . TRBJ2-7 TRBD2
TGTGCCAGCGGTCTCGGTGGGGTTAGGGGTACGCAGTATTTT CASGLGGVRGTQYF TRBV5-6 . TRBJ2-3 .
TGTGCCAGCAGTGAAAATGGCTACACCTTC CASSENGYTF TRBV25-1 . TRBJ1-2 .
TGTGCCAGTAGTATTGGGACAGCGGGCACTGAAGCTTTCTTT CASSIGTAGTEAFF TRBV19 . TRBJ1-1 TRBD1
TGTGCCAGCAGCCAAGGCCCCGGGAGGGGGACCGGGGAGCTGTTTTTT CASSQGPGRGTGELFF TRBV4-2 . TRBJ2-2 TRBD2
TGTGCCAGCAGCAAATCGGGGGCGCGGAGGTTTTACAACACTGAAGCTTTCTTT CASSKSGARRFYNTEAFF TRBV21-1 . TRBJ1-1 .
TGTGCCAGCAGCCCTATTGGGAAAGCTAACTATGGCTACACCTTC CASSPIGKANYGYTF TRBV11-2 . TRBJ1-2 .
TGCGCCAGCAGCTGGGACGGTAACACCATATATTTT CASSWDGNTIYF TRBV5-1 . TRBJ1-3 .
TGTGCCTGGAGTACAGCCCAAGAGACCCAGTACTTC CAWSTAQETQYF TRBV30 . TRBJ2-5 .
TGTGCCAGCAGTTTATCCCATCAGCCCCAGCATTTT CASSLSHQPQHF TRBV28 . TRBJ1-5 .
TGCGCCAGCAGCTTGGGTCAGGGGGCCGAGTATGGCTACACCTTC CASSLGQGAEYGYTF TRBV5-1 . TRBJ1-2 TRBD1
TGTGCCAGCAGCAAGAAGACTGAGAATTCACCCCTCCACTTT CASSKKTENSPLHF TRBV5-4 . TRBJ1-6 .
TGTGCCAGCAGCCCTAGCAGGTGGACTAGCGGGAACAATGAGCAGTTCTTC CASSPSRWTSGNNEQFF TRBV21-1 . TRBJ2-1 .
TGCGCCAGCAGCTTGGTTGTAGCGGGGTACACCGGGGAGCTGTTTTTT CASSLVVAGYTGELFF TRBV5-1 once TRBJ2-2 TRBD2
TGTGCCAGTACAATGGACAGGGACTCCTCTGGGGCCAACGTCCTGACTTTC CASTMDRDSSGANVLTF TRBV19 . TRBJ2-6 TRBD1
TGTGCCAGCAGCCTCGGGGACAGGGAGGATGAAAAACTGTTTTTT CASSLGDREDEKLFF TRBV9 . TRBJ1-4 TRBD1
TGTGCCAGCAACAGGAAGAGCTATGGCTACACCTTC CASNRKSYGYTF TRBV28 . TRBJ1-2 .
TGTGCCAGTCGGGACAATATGAACACTGAAGCTTTCTTT CASRDNMNTEAFF TRBV28 once TRBJ1-1 .
TGTGCCAGCAGTGTGACAGGGGGTGAAAAACTGTTTTTT CASSVTGGEKLFF TRBV6-5 . TRBJ1-4 TRBD1
TGCGCCAGCAGTTATTCCCCGGAGAATGTGTACGAGCAGTACTTC CASSYSPENVYEQYF TRBV5-1 . TRBJ2-7 .
TGTGCCAGCAGCACCGGGGGGTGGCCGGGAATTATCGGGGAGCTGTTTTTT CASSTGGWPGIIGELFF TRBV28 . TRBJ2-2 TRBD2
TGTGCCTGGAACAGGGGAATGAACACTGAAGCTTTCTTT CAWNRGMNTEAFF TRBV30 . TRBJ1-1 TRBD1
TGTGCCAGCTCTTCCGCTCCCGGGGCCAACGTCCTGACTTTC CASSSAPGANVLTF TRBV6-5 . TRBJ2-6 .
TGCGCCAGCAGCTTTGGGGATACGCAGTATTTT CASSFGDTQYF TRBV5-1 . TRBJ2-3 .
TGTGCCAGCAGCTTGCCTGGCAGCAACCAAGAGACCCAGTACTTC CASSLPGSNQETQYF TRBV5-5 . TRBJ2-5 .
TGCGCCAGCAGCTTGGGGAGCGGGTTTAGTTACGAGCAGTACTTC CASSLGSGFSYEQYF TRBV5-1 . TRBJ2-7 .
TGTGCCATCAGCGGGGGGACACCTAGCACAGATACGCAGTATTTT CAISGGTPSTDTQYF TRBV10-3 . TRBJ2-3 .